Listed below are T cell receptor beta chains from one sample, sequenced in a study of blood T cells in healthy people across ages. TCRdb reanalysed the 5' RACE reads using MiXCR and keeps one entry per CDR3 protein. The sample holds around 1.1 million distinct CDR3 sequences, approximately 38% seen once. Sequencing input: blood. These receptors came from a man aged 18 to 29 in good health. The CDR3 runs from the conserved cysteine through the conserved F or W. A D gene is named only where the DNA matches it firmly. Some rows have no size entry. The others give once, few or many, or a class for an expanded clone.

D gene | J gene | V gene | clone size | CDR3 DNA | CDR3 protein
TRBD1 | TRBJ2-2 | TRBV7-9 | NA | TGTGCCAGCAGCTTAAAGACAGGGCAGGGCGAGCTGTTTTTT | CASSLKTGQGELFF
NA | TRBJ1-1 | TRBV12-3/TRBV12-4 | NA | TGTGCCAGCAGTTTGGGGGGAAGGGCTTTCTTT | CASSLGGRAFF
TRBD1 | TRBJ2-7 | TRBV6-6 | NA | TGTGCCAGCAGTTACTCGAGAATAGGGACAGTCCCTTCCTACGAGCAGTACTTC | CASSYSRIGTVPSYEQYF
NA | TRBJ1-4 | TRBV7-8 | few | TGTGCCAGCATTGGGTCAACTAATGAAAAACTGTTTTTT | CASIGSTNEKLFF
NA | TRBJ1-5 | TRBV28 | few | TGTGCCAGCAGGTTACTCGGACGGACTAGCAATCAGCCCCAGCATTTT | CASRLLGRTSNQPQHF
NA | TRBJ2-1 | TRBV30 | NA | TGTGCCTGGAGTGTTAGAAACAATGAGCAGTTCTTC | CAWSVRNNEQFF
TRBD2 | TRBJ2-7 | TRBV5-4 | few | TGTGCCAGCAGCTTGACTAGCGGGGACCACGAGCAGTACTTC | CASSLTSGDHEQYF
NA | TRBJ2-1 | TRBV6-6 | few | TGTGCCAGCAGGAAGGACCTCTCCTACAATGAGCAGTTCTTC | CASRKDLSYNEQFF
TRBD2 | TRBJ2-7 | TRBV30 | NA | TGTGCCTGGACTCGACTAGCGGGGGGCGAGCAGTACTTC | CAWTRLAGGEQYF
NA | TRBJ1-5 | TRBV12-3/TRBV12-4 | NA | TGTGCCAGCAGTGGGGACGCTCAGCATTTT | CASSGDAQHF
NA | TRBJ1-2 | TRBV29-1 | NA | TGCAGCGTTGGAGTCGGGGACGCCGTCAACTATGGCTACACCTTC | CSVGVGDAVNYGYTF
NA | TRBJ1-4 | TRBV6-1 | few | TGTGCCAGCCACGATCGTTCCGCGACAACTAATGAAAAACTGTTTTTT | CASHDRSATTNEKLFF
NA | TRBJ2-1 | TRBV4-3 | NA | TGCGCCAGCAGCCAAGAAGGATCTGTCTCCTACAATGAGCAGTTCTTC | CASSQEGSVSYNEQFF
NA | TRBJ2-1 | TRBV11-2 | NA | TGTGCCAGCAGCTTAGCTTGGGGGGGCGGATACAATGAGCAGTTCTTC | CASSLAWGGGYNEQFF
NA | TRBJ2-5 | TRBV4-3 | NA | TGCGCCAGCAGCCAAGGGCATCGCTACAATGAGCAGTACTTC | CASSQGHRYNEQYF
NA | TRBJ2-4 | TRBV7-9 | NA | TGTGCCAGCAGCTTAGGACTCCAAAGGGACATTCAGTACTTC | CASSLGLQRDIQYF